The rows below give T cell receptor beta chains drawn from one sample of a study of blood T cell repertoires in COVID-19. The method was immunoSEQ multiplex PCR; TCRdb's version includes in-frame clones alone and lacks a portion of them. The sample has under 50,000 clones; roughly 85% are singletons. The sample taken for sequencing was peripheral blood. These receptors all come from a man aged 35 to 55 with active COVID-19. Both conserved end residues are part of each CDR3. A D gene is named only where the DNA matches it firmly. Part of the rows lack a size; the others show once, few, many or a class for expanded clones.

>TRBJ1-2|.|once|TRBV11-2
TGTGCCAGCAGAACCCTGGGACTGACGAACTATGGCTACACCTTC
CASRTLGLTNYGYTF
>TRBJ2-1|TRBD2|few|TRBV27
TGTGCCAGCAGTTTTTCGATCGGGACTAGCGGGACAGGTGAGCAGTTCTTC
CASSFSIGTSGTGEQFF
>TRBJ2-1|.|.|TRBV5-1
TGCGCCAGCAGCTCCTCCGGGACTGGAGCCTACAATGAGCAGTTCTTC
CASSSSGTGAYNEQFF
>TRBJ2-7|.|medium-sized|TRBV27
TGTGCCAGCAGTTTAACGGGCGGGGCCCCCTACGAGCAGTACTTC
CASSLTGGAPYEQYF
>TRBJ1-1|TRBD1|.|TRBV19
TGTGCCAGTCGAGGGACAGGCCGTGAAGCTTTCTTT
CASRGTGREAFF
>TRBJ1-1|TRBD1|.|TRBV11-2
TGTGCCAGTGCCCTGGACAGGGACACTGAAGCTTTCTTT
CASALDRDTEAFF
>TRBJ2-6|.|.|TRBV18
TGTGCCAGCTCACCGCTGGGGCAGGGTACTGGGGCCAACGTCCTGACTTTC
CASSPLGQGTGANVLTF
>TRBJ2-7|.|.|TRBV29-1
TGCAGCGTTGCCTTCCGGGCGGGCGGGAAGGGAGTGCAGTACTTC
CSVAFRAGGKGVQYF
>TRBJ1-2|.|once|TRBV9
TGTGCCAGCAGCACCGTGAGGGCCGACGGCTACACCTTC
CASSTVRADGYTF
>TRBJ1-3|TRBD1|.|TRBV11-2
TGTGCCAGCAGCTTACCGACAGGGGGAACCGGAAACACCATATATTTT
CASSLPTGGTGNTIYF
>TRBJ2-7|.|once|TRBV11-1
TGTGCCAGCAGCTTAGGACTAGGCCTAGATGAGCAGTACTTC
CASSLGLGLDEQYF
>TRBJ2-6|.|.|TRBV18
TGTGCCAGCTCACCAACCAGGGACTCTGGGGCCAACGTCCTGACTTTC
CASSPTRDSGANVLTF
>TRBJ2-3|.|.|TRBV9
TGTGCCAGCAGCGTAAGGCGGGCACACACAGATACGCAGTATTTT
CASSVRRAHTDTQYF
>TRBJ1-5|.|.|TRBV7-6
TGTGCCAGCAGCCCAACGGGGGGTTGGGGCAATCAGCCCCAGCATTTT
CASSPTGGWGNQPQHF
>TRBJ2-2|.|once|TRBV13
TGTGCCAGCAGTCGTGGGGTAGCGCGAAACACCGGGGAGCTGTTTTTT
CASSRGVARNTGELFF
>TRBJ1-1|.|.|TRBV7-9
TGTGCCAGCTCCGGGCGGGGTCAAGTTAACACTGAAGCTTTCTTT
CASSGRGQVNTEAFF
>TRBJ1-4|.|.|TRBV7-9
TGTGCCAGCAGCTTAGGGGCATTTGGAAAACTGTTTTTT
CASSLGAFGKLFF
>TRBJ2-7|.|.|TRBV5-1
TGCGCCAGCAGCTTGGAAGCTAGCACGGAGCAGTACTTC
CASSLEASTEQYF
>TRBJ2-1|TRBD2|few|TRBV19
TGTGCCAGTAGTTCGAAAACCGGGACTAGCGGGATCTACAATGAGCAGTTCTTC
CASSSKTGTSGIYNEQFF
>TRBJ2-1|TRBD2|.|TRBV11-2
TGTGCCAGCAGCTTTTGGGCTAGCGGGTTTTACAATGAGCAGTTCTTC
CASSFWASGFYNEQFF
>TRBJ2-1|TRBD2|.|TRBV2
TGTGCCAGCAGGGGGGACACCGGACTAGCCAATGAGCAGTTCTTC
CASRGDTGLANEQFF
>TRBJ2-7|.|.|TRBV27
TGTGCCAGCACGGAAGGGGGGGTTCGCGAGCAGTACTTC
CASTEGGVREQYF
>TRBJ2-1|.|.|TRBV3-1/TRBV3-2
TGTGCCAGCAGCCCTAGCGTTTTGGGCAATGAGCAGTTCTTC
CASSPSVLGNEQFF
>TRBJ2-1|TRBD2|.|TRBV6-2/TRBV6-3
TGTGCCAGCAGTTTAGCGGGAGGAGTGTCCAATGAGCAGTTCTTC
CASSLAGGVSNEQFF
>TRBJ1-5|TRBD1|.|TRBV19
TGTGCCAGTAGTATAAGGACAGGGGTCGGGAGCAATCAGCCCCAGCATTTT
CASSIRTGVGSNQPQHF
>TRBJ2-3|TRBD1|.|TRBV6-4
TGTGCCAGCAGTGCGACAGGGGACACAGATACGCAGTATTTT
CASSATGDTDTQYF
>TRBJ2-6|.|.|TRBV28
TGTGCCAGCAGTTTATGGGGACTTCGGGCCAACGTCCTGACTTTC
CASSLWGLRANVLTF
>TRBJ2-1|TRBD2|.|TRBV5-5
TGTGCCAGCACCCGCGGGAGGGGTTTGAATGAGCAGTTCTTC
CASTRGRGLNEQFF
>TRBJ1-6|.|.|TRBV7-9
TGTGCCAGCAGCTTAGATGGCTCACCCCTCCACTTT
CASSLDGSPLHF
>TRBJ2-1|TRBD1|once|TRBV7-2
TGTGCCAGCAGCGGGTGGGACAGGGGTCTGAATGAGCAGTTCTTC
CASSGWDRGLNEQFF
>TRBJ1-3|.|.|TRBV6-6
TGTGCCAGCCTTAAAGGCGGGCGTCCTGGAAACACCATATATTTT
CASLKGGRPGNTIYF
>TRBJ2-3|TRBD2|.|TRBV4-2
TGTGCCAGCAGCCCCGTGGGAGGGAGCACAGATACGCAGTATTTT
CASSPVGGSTDTQYF
>TRBJ2-1|.|.|TRBV9
TGTGCCAGCAGCGTAGGGGCGGCGGGAAGTGGCAATGAGCAGTTCTTC
CASSVGAAGSGNEQFF
>TRBJ2-1|.|.|TRBV6-1
TGTGCCAGCAGTGAGGGCCTAGAGAGGGATGAGCAGTTCTTC
CASSEGLERDEQFF
>TRBJ2-1|TRBD1|once|TRBV2
TGTGCCAGCATTATACCGGGACAGATTATTTCGGATGAGCAGTTCTTC
CASIIPGQIISDEQFF
>TRBJ1-6|TRBD1|.|TRBV19
TGTGCCAGTAGGACAGGGGGCGCAGGCTCCTATAATTCACCCCTCCACTTT
CASRTGGAGSYNSPLHF
>TRBJ1-5|.|once|TRBV13
TGTGCCAGCAGCTTAGCCCAGGGGCAGCCCCAGCATTTT
CASSLAQGQPQHF